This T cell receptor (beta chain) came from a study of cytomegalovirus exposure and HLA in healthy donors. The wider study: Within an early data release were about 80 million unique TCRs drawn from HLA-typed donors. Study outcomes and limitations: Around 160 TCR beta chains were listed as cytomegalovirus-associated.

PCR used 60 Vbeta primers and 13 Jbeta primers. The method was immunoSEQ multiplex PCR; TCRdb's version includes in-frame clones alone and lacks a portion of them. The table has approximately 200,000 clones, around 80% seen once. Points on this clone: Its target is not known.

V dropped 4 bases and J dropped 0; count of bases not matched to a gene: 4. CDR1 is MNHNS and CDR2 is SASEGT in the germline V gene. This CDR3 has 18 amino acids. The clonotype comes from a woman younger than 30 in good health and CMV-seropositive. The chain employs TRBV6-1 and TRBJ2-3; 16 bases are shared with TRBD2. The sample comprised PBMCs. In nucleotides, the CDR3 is TGTGCCAGCAGTGCCCCGGGACTAGCGGGGGGGAGCACAGATACGCAGTATTTT. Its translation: CASSAPGLAGGSTDTQYF.